These 27 T cell receptor beta chains share one sample of origin, sequenced in a study of shared T cell receptors in the human thymus. Clones were read by immunoSEQ multiplex PCR, and TCRdb kept only the in-frame ones, dropping some. The sample lists about 380,000 clones, 85% to 95% occurring once. Sequenced input: thymocytes. The receptor source for this set is a human donor.

This chain connects TRBV7-9 to TRBJ1-2; tentative D call: TRBD1 (6 bases). Germline lookup yields CDR1 SEHNR and CDR2 FQNEAQ (reference sequence). Trimming shortened V by 2 bases and J by 6 bases, and 10 bases separated the two germline ends. The CDR3 has 13 residues. CDR3 amino acids: CASSLIRGDGYTF. The CDR3 nucleotides read TGTGCCAGCAGCTTAATCAGGGGAGATGGCTACACCTTC.

This chain connects TRBV28 to TRBJ2-7, with 10 positions matching TRBD2. The germline CDR1 and CDR2 sequences are MDHEN and SYDVKM. V was clipped by 4 bases and J by 5 bases; unmatched bases: 8. This CDR3 is 15 amino acids long. As DNA, the CDR3 is TGTGCCAGCAGTTCTAGGACTAGCGGACAGCACGAGCAGTACTTC. Amino acid sequence: CASSSRTSGQHEQYF.

The J gene is TRBJ2-6, the V gene TRBV28, with 9 bases identical to TRBD1. Trimming removed 5 bases from V and 1 base from J; junction bases left unmatched: 9. CDR1 MDHEN and CDR2 SYDVKM come from the germline V gene. This CDR3 has 18 amino acids. In DNA, the CDR3 is TGTGCCAGCAGTAACCGGGACAGGGTCGTATCTGGGGCCAACGTCCTGACTTTC. This sequence encodes CASSNRDRVVSGANVLTF.

The chain employs TRBV4-2 and TRBJ2-3, with unresolved D. The length of the CDR3 is 17 residues. CDR1 is LGHNA, CDR2 YNFKEQ, per germline. V gave up 1 base and J gave up 0 bases, with 14 bases separating them. CDR3 region: CASSQAKAASSTDTQYF. The CDR3 region has the DNA TGTGCCAGCAGCCAAGCCAAGGCGGCCTCTAGCACAGATACGCAGTATTTT.

The chain carries TRBV12-2 and TRBJ1-2. TRBV12-2 is flagged as a pseudogene. CDR3 length equals 13 residues. CDR3 sequence: CASRLGGYYGYTF. CDR3 bases: TGTGCAAGTCGCTTAGGGGGGTACTATGGCTACACCTTC.

The CDR3 nucleotides are TGTGCCAGCAGTCCGGGGGGGCTAGTGAATCTCTACGAGCAGTACTTC. The encoded protein is CASSPGGLVNLYEQYF. The chain carries TRBV28 and TRBJ2-7; 8 bases match TRBD2. The germline V gene encodes CDR1 MDHEN and CDR2 SYDVKM. After removal of 5 bases from V and 3 bases from J, the junction contained 12 bases not matched to a gene. The CDR3 totals 16 residues.

The CDR3 is CASLPGGVNTEAFF. CDR3 nucleotides: TGTGCCAGCCTGCCGGGGGGGGTGAACACTGAAGCTTTCTTT. This chain connects TRBV27 to TRBJ1-1; the D gene is possibly TRBD1 (5 bases). Germline assignment: CDR1 MNHEY and CDR2 SMNVEV (reference sequence). The CDR3 consists of 14 residues. Trimming cost V 8 bases and J 0 bases, with 13 bases left between them.

The chain has TRBV4-3 and TRBJ1-1; 9 bases fit TRBD1. This CDR3 comprises 14 residues. Germline assignment: CDR1 LGHNA and CDR2 YSLEER. V lost 8 bases and J lost 1; bases outside the gene matches: 5. The CDR3 loop is CASGSDRGNTEAFF. The CDR3 DNA is TGCGCCAGCGGTTCGGACAGGGGGAACACTGAAGCTTTCTTT.

The chain uses TRBV23-1 and TRBJ2-5; possibly TRBD2 for D (7 bases). TRBV23-1 is marked as an open reading frame, function uncertain. V lost 0 bases and J lost 1, with 9 bases in between. The CDR3 is made up of 15 amino acids. The CDR3 protein is CASSQSGGVQETQYF. The CDR3 DNA reads as TGCGCCAGCAGTCAATCAGGGGGGGTCCAAGAGACCCAGTACTTC.

The V call is TRBV28, the J call TRBJ2-7; 8 nucleotides align to TRBD1. Germline loops: CDR1 MDHEN, CDR2 SYDVKM. The CDR3 sequence is 15 residues long. J lost 3 bases, V lost 5 bases, and 9 bases had no gene match. This CDR3 reads CASSAKTGAHYEQYF. CDR3 bases: TGTGCCAGCAGTGCCAAGACAGGGGCCCACTACGAGCAGTACTTC. Using reference TRBV28 and TRBJ2-7 for the parts outside the CDR3, the full variable domain is DVKVTQSSRYLVKRTGEKVFLECVQDMDHENMFWYRQDPGLGLRLIYFSYDVKMKEKGDIPEGYSVSREKKERFSLILESASTNQTSMYLCASSAKTGAHYEQYFGPGTRLTVT.

The V and J genes are TRBV18 and TRBJ2-2; D ambiguous. Germline values: CDR1 KGHSH, CDR2 LQKENI. Trimming removed 1 base from V and 7 bases from J, with 16 bases in between. The CDR3 runs to 16 residues. CDR3 sequence (DNA): TGTGCCAGCTCACCACACGAGAGGAGTATGGACGGGGAGCTGTTTTTT. It is translated as CASSPHERSMDGELFF.

The V gene is TRBV25-1, the J gene TRBJ2-7; D remains ambiguous. The CDR3 has 11 residues. Germline lookup yields CDR1 MGHDK and CDR2 SYGVNS. Trimming pared 2 bases from V and 3 bases from J, leaving 2 bases between. The CDR3 DNA is TGTGCCAGCAGTGAAGACTACGAGCAGTACTTC. Its protein product is CASSEDYEQYF.

The chain has TRBV28 and TRBJ1-5, with 9 positions matching TRBD1. Germline V CDR1 and CDR2: MDHEN, SYDVKM. The CDR3 is 20 amino acids. The ends lost 4 bases at V and 3 bases at J; junction bases unmatched: 19. CDR3 sequence (DNA): TGTGCCAGCAGTTCGCCCATCATAAGGACAGGGGCTGATAACAATCAGCCCCAGCATTTT. Translation: CASSSPIIRTGADNNQPQHF. Combining the CDR3 with reference TRBV28 and TRBJ1-5 gives the whole variable domain DVKVTQSSRYLVKRTGEKVFLECVQDMDHENMFWYRQDPGLGLRLIYFSYDVKMKEKGDIPEGYSVSREKKERFSLILESASTNQTSMYLCASSSPIIRTGADNNQPQHFGDGTRLSIL.

This chain joins TRBV28 and TRBJ2-3; 8 bases match TRBD2. Looked up from germline, CDR1 is MDHEN and CDR2 is SYDVKM. The junction had 12 bases not matched to a gene; V was cut back by 10 bases and J by 3 bases. The CDR3 has 15 residues. CDR3 sequence reads: CAIPLPGLETDTQYF. For the CDR3, the DNA is TGTGCCATTCCACTTCCGGGACTAGAGACAGATACGCAGTATTTT. Variable domain in full (rest from reference TRBV28 and TRBJ2-3): DVKVTQSSRYLVKRTGEKVFLECVQDMDHENMFWYRQDPGLGLRLIYFSYDVKMKEKGDIPEGYSVSREKKERFSLILESASTNQTSMYLCAIPLPGLETDTQYFGPGTRLTVL.

The chain has TRBV5-1 and TRBJ1-4, with D possibly TRBD1 on 5 matching bases. V was shortened by 4 bases and J by 2 bases, with 6 bases between the two germline ends. There are 13 residues in the CDR3. The germline V gene encodes CDR1 SGHRS and CDR2 YFSETQ. CDR3 in DNA: TGCGCCAGCAGCCGGGGGACTAATGAAAAACTGTTTTTT. It encodes CASSRGTNEKLFF.

The rearrangement joins TRBV10-3 to TRBJ2-5; D may correspond to TRBD1 or TRBD2 (5 bases each). Trimming took off 3 bases at V and 3 bases at J, with 11 bases between the two ends. This CDR3 has 14 amino acids. CDR1 and CDR2 from the germline V gene are ENHRY and SYGVKD. Here the CDR3 reads CAISDWDPEETQYF. The CDR3 DNA reads TGTGCCATCAGTGATTGGGACCCTGAAGAGACCCAGTACTTC.

V and J are TRBV19 and TRBJ1-1; TRBD1 agrees at 10 bases. Germline CDR1 and CDR2: LNHDA and SQIVND (reference sequence). This CDR3 is 20 amino acids long. V was pared by 5 bases and J by 0 bases, with 18 bases of the junction left unmatched. CDR3 protein: CASSGGTGERVTFMNTEAFF. CDR3 bases: TGTGCCAGTAGTGGCGGGACAGGGGAGAGGGTTACCTTCATGAACACTGAAGCTTTCTTT.

The CDR3, as DNA: TGTGCCAGCAGCCCTCGGAACCGGGAGCAGTTCTTC. It codes for CASSPRNREQFF. The gene calls are TRBV11-3 and TRBJ2-1; D ambiguous. Germline lookup yields CDR1 SGHNT and CDR2 YENEEA. The CDR3 length is 12 residues. The V gene lost 5 bases and the J gene lost 10 bases, with 12 bases spanning the gap.

The chain recombines TRBV30 with TRBJ2-1, with a tentative D call TRBD2 (6 bases). Per germline, CDR1 GTSNPN and CDR2 SVGIG (reference sequence). Trimming removed 4 bases from V and 6 bases from J, with 13 bases in between. The CDR3 length is 13 residues. The CDR3 region is CAWIRTKSNEQFF. CDR3 nucleotide sequence: TGTGCCTGGATTCGGACTAAAAGCAATGAGCAGTTCTTC.

The chain carries TRBV7-3 and TRBJ2-1, with D perhaps matching TRBD1 (6 bases). V lost 8 bases to trimming and J lost 4 bases, with 21 bases between them. The germline CDR1 and CDR2 sequences are SGHTA and FQGTGA. The CDR3 extends over 16 amino acids. The CDR3 DNA follows: TGTGCCAGCTCCCCCACACAGGGAACGGGATACAATGAGCAGTTCTTC. It is translated as CASSPTQGTGYNEQFF.

J is TRBJ2-7 and V is TRBV19, with D unresolved. V was cut by 3 bases and J by 5 bases, with 14 bases left in between. CDR1 LNHDA and CDR2 SQIVND come from the germline V gene (reference sequence). The CDR3 spans 14 residues. The CDR3 DNA reads TGTGCCAGTAGTATCGCCCTGGACGCACACGAGCAGTACTTC. This sequence encodes CASSIALDAHEQYF.

This chain joins TRBV5-6 and TRBJ2-7; 9 bases match TRBD2. The CDR3 consists of 16 residues. Germline values: CDR1 SGHDT, CDR2 YYEEEE. V shed 3 bases, J shed 3 bases, and the junction held 10 bases outside the gene matches. CDR3 DNA: TGTGCCAGCAGCTCCCCTTGGTGGCGGGAGGGCTACGAGCAGTACTTC. Its protein product is CASSSPWWREGYEQYF.

The chain recombines TRBV7-3 with TRBJ2-3; TRBD2 agrees at 11 bases. V gave up 2 bases and J gave up 4 bases; unmatched junction bases: 8. CDR1 SGHTA and CDR2 FQGTGA come from the germline V gene. The length of the CDR3 is 17 residues. CDR3 amino acids: CASSLVSGRAGPDTQYF. CDR3 nucleotide sequence: TGTGCCAGCAGCTTAGTTAGCGGGAGGGCAGGGCCAGATACGCAGTATTTT.

The chain recombines TRBV4-3 with TRBJ2-7, with a possible D match to TRBD2 (5 bases). Trimming took off 6 bases at V and 2 bases at J, with 20 bases between the two ends. The CDR3 is 16 residues long. In germline, CDR1 is LGHNA, CDR2 YSLEER. The CDR3 DNA reads TGCGCCAGCAGTCAACACCCCCGAGACGGGACCTACGAGCAGTACTTC. Residues: CASSQHPRDGTYEQYF.

The chain links TRBV2 to TRBJ2-1, with TRBD2 matching over 8 bases. The V gene end was trimmed by 1 base and the J gene end by 4 bases; junction bases not matched to a gene: 6. Germline V lookup: CDR1 SNHLY, CDR2 FYNNEI. This CDR3 contains 16 residues. CDR3 protein: CASSEVAGPPYNEQFF. CDR3 sequence (DNA): TGTGCCAGCAGTGAAGTAGCGGGGCCCCCGTACAATGAGCAGTTCTTC.

The V and J genes are TRBV28 and TRBJ1-3, with 9 bases aligning to TRBD1. The V and J ends lost 7 bases and 0 bases, in that order; junction bases with no gene match: 10. Germline V CDR1 and CDR2: MDHEN, SYDVKM. CDR3 length: 17 residues. The CDR3 DNA is TGTGCCAGCACCCCAACGACAGGGGGATACTCTGGAAACACCATATATTTT. This codes for CASTPTTGGYSGNTIYF.

This chain links TRBV9 with TRBJ2-7; 8 bases align to TRBD2. Losses at the gene ends were 0 bases for V and 7 bases for J; bases not matched to a gene: 12. This CDR3 spans 16 amino acids. Germline values: CDR1 SGDLS, CDR2 YYNGEE. CDR3 sequence: CASSVVPSGYLGEQYF. CDR3 nucleotides: TGTGCCAGCAGCGTAGTCCCTAGCGGGTACTTAGGGGAGCAGTACTTC. Drawing the rest from reference TRBV9 and TRBJ2-7, the complete variable domain is DSGVTQTPKHLITATGQRVTLRCSPRSGDLSVYWYQQSLDQGLQFLIQYYNGEERAKGNILERFSAQQFPDLHSELNLSSLELGDSALYFCASSVVPSGYLGEQYFGPGTRLTVT.